Reported below is one T cell receptor (beta chain). The sample is drawn from a study of blood T cell repertoires in COVID-19. Study-wide background: The origin of the acute and convalescent COVID-19 samples was the United States, Italy and Spain. Sample material is recorded as cDNA or gDNA derived from T cells, B-cell-depleted T cells, or PBMCs.

The assay was immunoSEQ multiplex PCR, and TCRdb's table has in-frame clones only and misses some. Among roughly 60,000 clones listed, 85% to 90% were seen once. The CDR3 consists of 16 residues. Germline assignment: CDR1 SGHTA and CDR2 FQGNSA. V gave up 6 bases and J gave up 0 bases; unmatched junction bases: 10. The chain couples TRBV7-2 to TRBJ2-7; 8 bases fit TRBD2. Sequencing was done on a sample of peripheral blood. The clonotype was recovered from a human donor in a cohort sampled during active COVID-19. DNA of the CDR3: TGTGCCAGCAGATTCCGGCCAGGGACTAGCTCCTACGAGCAGTACTTC. Its translation is CASRFRPGTSSYEQYF. Based on the CDR3 plus reference TRBV7-2 and TRBJ2-7, the full variable domain is GAGVSQSPSNKVTEKGKDVELRCDPISGHTALYWYRQSLGQGLEFLIYFQGNSAPDKSGLPSDRFSAERTGGSVSTLTIQRTQQEDSAVYLCASRFRPGTSSYEQYFGPGTRLTVT.